Sequencing of this TCR beta chain was carried out in a study of blood T cell repertoires in COVID-19 (dated by TCRdb to between 2020 and 2021). For context, the study as a whole: Samples covering the acute and convalescent phases of COVID-19 were provided by collaborators in the United States, Italy and Spain. The prospective study material was composed of cDNA or gDNA derived from T cells, B-cell-depleted T cells, or PBMCs. Subjects who had been exposed to COVID-19, were actively infected with it, or had recovered from it provided the deeply sampled blood TCRbeta repertoires that made up the dataset. The repertoires were released in a freely available public database intended as a resource for research on the immune response to SARS-CoV-2. The samples were drawn from the first 160 participants of the ongoing ImmuneRACE study and from 1,254 subjects provided by 6 global collaborators. Sample metadata almost always included a de-identified subject ID, COVID-19 status, age in years and sex. HLA class I and class II types, where available, came from metadata supplied by the sample provider rather than from assay-based typing.

Each collaborating institution followed its own protocols to collect whole blood in K2EDTA tubes. Collaborator samples were shipped for TCRbeta analysis as frozen whole blood, isolated PBMCs, or DNA extracted from either sample type. Broader findings and caveats from the paper: The amount of clinical and demographic metadata varied by source and participant and was provided uncurated.

Of note for this clone: Its cognate antigen has yet to be identified. Base qualities are missing; no much larger clone stands one base away.

The immunoSEQ Assay, a bias-controlled multiplex PCR, was used to amplify TCRbeta CDR3 regions from genomic DNA. The authors' pipeline ran thus. Within the assay, amplification of reference gene primers was used to estimate how many nucleated cells each sample contained. Sequence reads were collapsed and filtered to measure the absolute abundance of every unique TCRbeta CDR3 rearrangement. For each sample, productive Simpson clonality was calculated as the square root of Simpson's diversity index over productive rearrangements. TCRdb mirrors the immuneACCESS table, restricted to in-frame sequences. Some clones are absent from its copies; in checked studies, under half trace to an unresolved V gene, and the reason for the others is unknown. V, J and clone size reflect that table, while D and trimming were determined from the DNA. The sample table shows approximately 97,000 clones, and about 89% are seen once. The top ten clonotypes cover 15% to 20% of the sample.

This clonotype was sampled from a human donor in a cohort sampled during active COVID-19. Sequencing used peripheral blood.

The CDR3 protein sequence reads: CAMGRAGEQYF. The DNA sequence reads TGTGCCATGGGCAGGGCAGGGGAGCAGTACTTC. The sequence links TRBV7-9 to TRBJ2-7, and the D gene may be TRBD1, 5 bases matching. The germline V gene (reference sequence) gives CDR1 as SEHNR and CDR2 as FQNEAQ. V and J lose 10 bases and 7 bases, and a span of 14 bases separates them. Reading from cysteine to phenylalanine, the CDR3 counts 11 amino acids. The entry retains the CDR3 DNA only, 33 bases that are in frame from base 1.